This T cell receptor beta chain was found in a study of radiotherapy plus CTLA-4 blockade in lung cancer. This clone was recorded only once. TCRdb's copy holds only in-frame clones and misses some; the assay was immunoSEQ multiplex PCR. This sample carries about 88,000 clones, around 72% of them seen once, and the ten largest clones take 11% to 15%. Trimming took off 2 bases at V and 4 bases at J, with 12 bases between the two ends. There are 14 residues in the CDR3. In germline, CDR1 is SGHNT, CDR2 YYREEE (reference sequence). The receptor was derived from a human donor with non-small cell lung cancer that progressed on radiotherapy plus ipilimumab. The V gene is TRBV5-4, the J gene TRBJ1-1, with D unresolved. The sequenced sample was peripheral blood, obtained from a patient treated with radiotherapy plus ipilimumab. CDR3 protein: CASSFLRSPTEAFF. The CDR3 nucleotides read TGTGCCAGCAGCTTTCTTCGGTCGCCCACTGAAGCTTTCTTT.